In this sample, the clone carrying this T cell receptor beta chain turned up once. Trimming shortened V by 6 bases and J by 2 bases, and 15 bases separated the two germline ends. This CDR3 is built from 15 residues. Per the germline V gene, CDR1 is MGHDK and CDR2 is SYGVNS. The sample belongs to a study of cytomegalovirus exposure and HLA in healthy donors. Libraries were prepared by immunoSEQ multiplex PCR; TCRdb keeps only in-frame clonotypes and omits some of them. The data show 150,000 to 200,000 clones, with 80% to 90% seen just once and approximately 2.2% held by the top ten. The TCR originated in a woman aged 18-29 years in good health and CMV-seronegative. Sequenced input: PBMCs. This chain uses TRBV25-1 with TRBJ2-3; TRBD1 is a possible D gene (6 bases). The CDR3 here is CASSNLQGSTDTQYF. For the CDR3, the DNA is TGTGCCAGCAGCAACCTACAGGGATCCACAGATACGCAGTATTTT.